Below are 13 T cell receptor beta chains sequenced from a single sample in a study of blood T cell repertoires in COVID-19. Clones were sequenced by immunoSEQ multiplex PCR, and TCRdb holds only the in-frame ones, with some missing. The sample records around 220,000 clones, more than 85% being singletons. Material for sequencing was peripheral blood. These receptors were taken from a woman aged 45-60 years with COVID-19, enrolled during active disease.

The chain links TRBV19 to TRBJ1-1, with TRBD1 matching over 12 bases. The CDR3 length is 15 residues. The J segment lost 6 bases and the V segment lost 5 bases, leaving 7 bases of the junction unmatched. Germline V gene data show CDR1 as LNHDA and CDR2 as SQIVND (reference sequence). The DNA for the CDR3 is TGTGCCAGTAGTGGGACAGGGGGCGTGGTCCCTGAAGCTTTCTTT. Amino acids: CASSGTGGVVPEAFF.

This clone was seen repeatedly, ten times or more. The J gene is TRBJ1-5, the V gene TRBV27, with D uncertain. The CDR3 has 13 amino acids. The germline V and J ends were trimmed by 5 bases and 7 bases, with 12 bases remaining between them. Looked up from germline, CDR1 is MNHEY and CDR2 is SMNVEV (reference sequence). In DNA form, the CDR3 reads TGTGCCAGCAGTCTGGCCGCTAGGCAGCCCCAGCATTTT. Its protein product is CASSLAARQPQHF.

The J gene is TRBJ1-6, the V gene TRBV6-2 or TRBV6-3; D perhaps matches TRBD1 (5 bases). Germline V lookup: CDR1 MNHEY, CDR2 SVGEGT. This CDR3 has 16 residues. Deletions cut 4 bases from V and 5 bases from J, with 15 bases between. The CDR3 coding sequence is TGTGCCAGCAGTTCCCCGGCCGGGGGAAATAATTCACCCCTCCACTTT. Translated, it gives CASSSPAGGNNSPLHF.

This clone was counted between two and nine times. This sequence joins TRBV5-1 and TRBJ1-4; perhaps TRBD1 as D (6 bases). CDR1 SGHRS and CDR2 YFSETQ come from the germline V gene. The CDR3 runs 15 residues. V was trimmed by 0 bases and J by 11 bases, leaving 17 bases between them. The CDR3 is CASSLEQGGFDKLFF. The CDR3 DNA sequence: TGCGCCAGCAGCTTGGAACAGGGCGGGTTTGACAAACTGTTTTTT.

This rearrangement joins TRBV6-5 to TRBJ2-1; TRBD1 might be the D (5 bases). The CDR3 sequence is 13 residues long. V lost 6 bases and J 9 bases, leaving 15 bases between the germline ends. From germline, CDR1 is MNHEY and CDR2 SVGAGI. Here the CDR3 reads CASRPHTGGEQFF. The CDR3 DNA sequence: TGTGCCAGCAGACCCCATACAGGCGGTGAGCAGTTCTTC.

The V gene is TRBV30, the J gene TRBJ2-1; no reliable D call. Trimming left V 3 bases short and J 4 bases short, with 4 bases between. The CDR3 length is 11 residues. Looked up from germline, CDR1 is GTSNPN and CDR2 is SVGIG (reference sequence). The CDR3 bases are TGTGCCTGGAGGACTTACAATGAGCAGTTCTTC. The encoded protein is CAWRTYNEQFF.

About this clone itself: One end of the junction varies from germline; a read error may be responsible. The CDR3 sequence is CASTLTGSLGEQFF. In nucleotides, the CDR3 is TGCGCCAGCACCTTGACAGGGAGTTTGGGTGAGCAGTTCTTC. The chain recombines TRBV5-1 with TRBJ2-1; 7 bases are shared with TRBD1. This CDR3 contains 14 residues. The germline CDR1 and CDR2 sequences are SGHRS and YFSETQ.

This clone was seen a handful of times. The J gene is TRBJ2-1, the V gene TRBV5-6; 12 positions match TRBD1. The CDR3 runs 15 residues. The germline CDR1 and CDR2 sequences are SGHDT and YYEEEE. The V segment lost 0 bases and the J segment 8 bases; nucleotides outside the gene matches: 3. CDR3 loop: CASSLGDRGQDEQFF. The CDR3 nucleotides read TGTGCCAGCAGCTTGGGGGACAGGGGGCAAGATGAGCAGTTCTTC. The variable domain in full, completed from reference TRBV5-6 and TRBJ2-1, reads DAGVTQSPTHLIKTRGQQVTLRCSPKSGHDTVSWYQQALGQGPQFIFQYYEEEERQRGNFPDRFSGHQFPNYSSELNVNALLLGDSALYLCASSLGDRGQDEQFFGPGTRLTVL.

CDR3 residues: CATSDSRTGLAGGREQYF. In nucleotides, the CDR3 is TGTGCCACCAGTGATTCCCGCACCGGACTAGCGGGGGGTCGCGAGCAGTACTTC. The chain joins TRBV24-1 to TRBJ2-7; TRBD2 matches at 14 bases. Unmatched junction bases numbered 11, after V lost 2 bases and J lost 6 bases. This CDR3 comprises 18 residues. Germline CDR1 and CDR2: KGHDR and SFDVKD.

This clone was detected once. The rearrangement links TRBV7-8 to TRBJ1-4, with a tentative D call TRBD1 (5 bases). The germline V gene has CDR1 SGHVS and CDR2 FQNEAQ. The CDR3 sequence is 15 residues long. V shed 5 bases and J shed 3 bases, with 13 bases lying between them. The CDR3 region has the DNA TGTGCCAGCAGCGGGGGGAGGCGGGCTAATGAAAAACTGTTTTTT. Translated, it gives CASSGGRRANEKLFF.

This chain joins TRBV12-5 and TRBJ2-7, with 7 nucleotides matching TRBD1. With 5 bases clipped from V and 7 bases from J, the junction kept 11 bases outside the gene matches. The germline gives CDR1 LGHNT, CDR2 FRNRAP. This CDR3 comprises 14 residues. The CDR3, as DNA: TGTGCTAGTGGTCCGTCGGGACAGTCGAGAGAGCAGTACTTC. It is translated as CASGPSGQSREQYF.

The chain links TRBV27 to TRBJ1-2, with a tentative D call TRBD1 (6 bases). The CDR3 has 14 residues. Per germline, CDR1 MNHEY and CDR2 SMNVEV (reference sequence). The V end was cut by 8 bases, the J end by 5 bases, with 18 bases between. CDR3 DNA: TGTGCCAGCGGTACAGGGCCTCAACTTTATGGCTACACCTTC. This translates into CASGTGPQLYGYTF.

This sequence joins TRBV12-3 or TRBV12-4 and TRBJ2-1; tentatively, D is TRBD2 (5 bases). The CDR3 length is 12 residues. Trimming took off 2 bases at V and 12 bases at J, with 11 bases between the two ends. CDR3 sequence reads: CASSLILGRQFF. Written as DNA, the CDR3 is TGTGCCAGCAGTTTAATACTAGGCAGGCAGTTCTTC.